A selection of T cell receptor beta chains follows, all from one sample in a study of T cells after yellow fever vaccination. TCRdb redid the calling of the 5' RACE reads with MiXCR, one entry per CDR3 protein. Among 550,000 or so distinct CDR3 sequences listed, about a fifth were seen once. This specimen was PBMCs, taken 15 days after the yellow fever booster vaccination. The receptors were gathered from a man aged 30 to 39 who received the YFV17D yellow fever vaccine. CDR3s include the opening cysteine and the closing phenylalanine or tryptophan. The order of the fields is D gene, J gene, V gene, clone size, CDR3 protein, CDR3 DNA. The D gene is left open where the match is weak. Where a row states a size, it is once, few, many or the class of an expanded clone; other rows omit it.

d_call: TRBD2
j_call: TRBJ2-2
v_call: TRBV9
clone_size: few
cdr3_aa: CASSAGGLAGSGELFF
cdr3_nt: TGTGCCAGCAGCGCGGGGGGACTAGCGGGATCCGGGGAGCTGTTTTTT

d_call: .
j_call: TRBJ2-7
v_call: TRBV5-1
clone_size: .
cdr3_aa: CASSLASTPDPYEQYF
cdr3_nt: TGCGCCAGCAGCTTGGCCTCAACGCCTGACCCCTACGAGCAGTACTTC

d_call: .
j_call: TRBJ2-1
v_call: TRBV7-6
clone_size: .
cdr3_aa: CASSHGTPGIGEQFF
cdr3_nt: TGTGCCAGCAGCCATGGGACACCTGGGATTGGGGAGCAGTTCTTC

d_call: .
j_call: TRBJ2-1
v_call: TRBV7-2
clone_size: .
cdr3_aa: CASSLGSSEPTYRQFF
cdr3_nt: TGTGCCAGCAGCTTAGGGTCTAGCGAACCAACTTACCGGCAGTTCTTC

d_call: .
j_call: TRBJ2-2
v_call: TRBV11-2
clone_size: few
cdr3_aa: CASSRPGPPNTGELFF
cdr3_nt: TGTGCCAGCAGCAGACCGGGACCCCCGAACACCGGGGAGCTGTTTTTT

d_call: .
j_call: TRBJ2-7
v_call: TRBV19
clone_size: few
cdr3_aa: CASRTSTGPYEQYF
cdr3_nt: TGTGCCAGTAGAACTTCGACTGGACCCTACGAGCAGTACTTC

d_call: .
j_call: TRBJ2-5
v_call: TRBV9
clone_size: few
cdr3_aa: CASSVSARQETQYF
cdr3_nt: TGTGCCAGCAGCGTTTCGGCACGCCAAGAGACCCAGTACTTC

d_call: .
j_call: TRBJ1-5
v_call: TRBV10-3
clone_size: .
cdr3_aa: CAIGHQAQHF
cdr3_nt: TGTGCCATCGGGCACCAGGCCCAGCATTTT

d_call: TRBD2
j_call: TRBJ2-1
v_call: TRBV5-1
clone_size: few
cdr3_aa: CASSKNSGTYNEQFF
cdr3_nt: TGCGCCAGCAGTAAGAATAGCGGGACCTACAATGAGCAGTTCTTC

d_call: .
j_call: TRBJ2-3
v_call: TRBV12-3/TRBV12-4
clone_size: few
cdr3_aa: CASTLGVSTDTQYF
cdr3_nt: TGTGCCAGCACCCTAGGCGTTAGCACAGATACGCAGTATTTT

d_call: .
j_call: TRBJ2-5
v_call: TRBV5-4
clone_size: few
cdr3_aa: CASSYRGTQYF
cdr3_nt: TGTGCCAGCAGCTATAGAGGGACCCAGTACTTC

d_call: TRBD2
j_call: TRBJ2-7
v_call: TRBV5-4
clone_size: .
cdr3_aa: CASTVDQRGVSEQYF
cdr3_nt: TGTGCCAGCACCGTTGACCAGCGGGGGGTCTCGGAGCAGTACTTC

d_call: TRBD1
j_call: TRBJ2-7
v_call: TRBV5-1
clone_size: .
cdr3_aa: CASTRQGEDEQYF
cdr3_nt: TGCGCCAGCACCAGACAGGGCGAAGACGAGCAGTACTTC